A selection of T cell receptor beta chains follows, all from one sample in a study of OX40 agonist ivuxolimab in advanced cancers. Measured with immunoSEQ multiplex PCR; TCRdb has only the in-frame clones, and not every one. The sample shows about 89,000 clones, about 92% of them seen only once. The sequencing here drew on CD4+ or CD8+ T cells sorted from blood, taken in a trial of the OX40 agonist ivuxolimab. These receptors were taken from an adult with an advanced solid tumor such as melanoma, head and neck, liver or kidney cancer. The CDR3 runs from the conserved cysteine through the conserved F or W. The D gene is left open where the match is weak. Size is stated for part of the rows, as once, few or many counts, or as a class when the clone is expanded.

d_gene,j_gene,v_gene,abundance,CDR3nt,CDR3aa
TRBD2,TRBJ2-2,TRBV9,-,TGTGCCAGCAGCCGCGGGGGGTTCTCTGGAGCCGGGGAGCTGTTTTTT,CASSRGGFSGAGELFF
-,TRBJ1-1,TRBV19,-,TGTGCCAGCAAGCGGGACACCTCGAACACTGAAGCTTTCTTT,CASKRDTSNTEAFF
-,TRBJ2-3,TRBV15,-,TGTGCCACCAGCAGAGTAAACCTAGGAGATACGCAGTATTTT,CATSRVNLGDTQYF
TRBD1,TRBJ1-2,TRBV9,-,TGTGCCAGCAGCGCCCGGGACAGGGGGACTAACTATGGCTACACCTTC,CASSARDRGTNYGYTF
TRBD2,TRBJ2-3,TRBV9,-,TGTGCCAGCAGCGTAGGGGGACTAGCAAGGGATTTGGTCGGGGCAGATACGCAGTATTTT,CASSVGGLARDLVGADTQYF
-,TRBJ2-6,TRBV5-5,-,TGTGCCAGCAGCCTTACTCAGGGTACTGGGGCCAACGTCCTGACTTTC,CASSLTQGTGANVLTF
-,TRBJ2-7,TRBV19,-,TGTGCCAGTATTGGAGAGAACTACGAGCAGTACTTC,CASIGENYEQYF
-,TRBJ2-1,TRBV6-5,-,TGTGCCAGCAGGCTCGACAGAAACAATGAGCAGTTCTTC,CASRLDRNNEQFF
-,TRBJ1-5,TRBV28,-,TGTGCCAGCAGACCAGATACAGGTCTGAACCAGCCCCAGCATTTT,CASRPDTGLNQPQHF
-,TRBJ2-5,TRBV14,-,TGTGCCAGCAGCCAAGGAAAGGGGTTCCAAGAGACCCAGTACTTC,CASSQGKGFQETQYF
TRBD1,TRBJ1-1,TRBV6-6,once,TGTGCCAGCAGTCACCGGGACAGGGACGTTTTCTTT,CASSHRDRDVFF
-,TRBJ2-3,TRBV10-3,once,TGTGCCATCCGGGATACGCAGTATTTT,CAIRDTQYF
-,TRBJ2-3,TRBV25-1,-,TGTGCCAGCAGTGATGCAGTCACAGATACGCAGTATTTT,CASSDAVTDTQYF
TRBD2,TRBJ2-1,TRBV10-3,-,TGTGCCAGTCGACTAGCGGGAGGTAAATACAATGAGCAGTTCTTC,CASRLAGGKYNEQFF
-,TRBJ1-6,TRBV9,-,TGTGCCAGCAGCGCGACAGGCCTAGCCTATAATTCACCCCTCCACTTT,CASSATGLAYNSPLHF
TRBD1,TRBJ2-3,TRBV11-2,-,TGTGCCAGCAGCTTACGACAGGGATGGGGGACAGATACGCAGTATTTT,CASSLRQGWGTDTQYF
TRBD1,TRBJ1-6,TRBV5-1,-,TGCGCCAGCAGCTATCAGGGGGAAAGCTCCTATAATTCACCCCTCCACTTT,CASSYQGESSYNSPLHF
-,TRBJ1-1,TRBV5-1,-,TGCGCCAGCAGCTTATGGCAGGGCGGAACTGAAGCTTTCTTT,CASSLWQGGTEAFF
-,TRBJ2-3,TRBV29-1,-,TGCAGCGTTGGGGAGGGGGCAGATACGCAGTATTTT,CSVGEGADTQYF
TRBD2,TRBJ2-1,TRBV5-4,-,TGTGCCAGCAGCTTGGATGCATCGGGACTAGCGGGAGGTATGCGGGAGCAGTTCTTC,CASSLDASGLAGGMREQFF
-,TRBJ2-6,TRBV7-9,-,TGTGCCAGCAGCTATAATCGGGGCAGCTCCTACTCTGGGGCCAACGTCCTGACTTTC,CASSYNRGSSYSGANVLTF
-,TRBJ2-1,TRBV7-9,-,TGTGCCAGCAGCCCCCAAGGGGGAGGGACGTACTCCTACAATGAGCAGTTCTTC,CASSPQGGGTYSYNEQFF
TRBD2,TRBJ2-5,TRBV28,-,TGTGCCAGCAGTTTCCTAGCGGGGGGGCGAGAGACCCAGTACTTC,CASSFLAGGRETQYF
TRBD1,TRBJ1-5,TRBV5-6,once,TGTGCCAGCACCAGGACAGGGGGAAATCAGCCCCAGCATTTT,CASTRTGGNQPQHF
-,TRBJ1-5,TRBV30,-,TGTGCCTGGAGCCGACAGTGGGATCAGCCCCAGCATTTT,CAWSRQWDQPQHF
TRBD1,TRBJ2-2,TRBV2,-,TGTGCCAGCAGGGCGGGGACAGGGGATGCGTTTGAGCTGTTTTTT,CASRAGTGDAFELFF
-,TRBJ1-5,TRBV6-5,-,TGTGCCAGCAGTTACGCAGAAGGAGGGCCCCAGCATTTT,CASSYAEGGPQHF
TRBD1,TRBJ1-1,TRBV7-9,-,TGTGCCAGCAGCTCCGGGACAGGGGGCACTGAAGCTTTCTTT,CASSSGTGGTEAFF
TRBD2,TRBJ2-2,TRBV28,-,TGTGCCAGCAGTTTAGTGGCGGGGGGCCTCACCGGGGAGCTGTTTTTT,CASSLVAGGLTGELFF
-,TRBJ2-3,TRBV5-1,-,TGCGCCAGCAGCTTGAAACGAGACGGACGCACAGATACGCAGTATTTT,CASSLKRDGRTDTQYF
-,TRBJ2-3,TRBV4-3,-,TGCGCCAGCAGCCAAGAAGTCTCAGATACGCAGTATTTT,CASSQEVSDTQYF
-,TRBJ2-7,TRBV7-2,-,TGTGCCAGCAGCCTAAACCGCTTCCCTTCCGAGCAGTACTTC,CASSLNRFPSEQYF
-,TRBJ2-2,TRBV9,-,TGTGCCAGCAGCGTAGCCAGGAACACGGAACCCGGGGAGCTGTTTTTT,CASSVARNTEPGELFF
-,TRBJ2-3,TRBV5-7,-,TGTGCCAGCCACGGTTTTGGCTTGGATACGCAGTATTTT,CASHGFGLDTQYF
TRBD1,TRBJ2-1,TRBV6-1,-,TGTGCCAGCAGTGAAATCCGGGGACAGGGTTACAATGAGCAGTTCTTC,CASSEIRGQGYNEQFF
-,TRBJ1-3,TRBV6-5,-,TGTGCCAGCAGTTACTCGACGGGGGTACCAGGAAACACCATATATTTT,CASSYSTGVPGNTIYF
TRBD1,TRBJ1-4,TRBV29-1,-,TGCAGCGCCCGACAGGGAAATGAAAAACTGTTTTTT,CSARQGNEKLFF
TRBD1,TRBJ1-1,TRBV27,-,TGTGCCAGCAGCTATCGACAGGGGGGAACTGAAGCTTTCTTT,CASSYRQGGTEAFF
-,TRBJ1-2,TRBV28,-,TGTGCCAGCAGTCCTGAGAGTTGGGACTATGGCTACACCTTC,CASSPESWDYGYTF
-,TRBJ2-4,TRBV11-3,once,TGTGCCAGCAGCCCTGACAAAAACATTCAGTACTTC,CASSPDKNIQYF
-,TRBJ2-5,TRBV5-4,-,TGTGCCAGCAGCCGAACGTGGGGCTTCCGTCAGCAAGAGACCCAGTACTTC,CASSRTWGFRQQETQYF
-,TRBJ2-3,TRBV29-1,-,TGCAGCGTAGAAACAGGGTCAGATACGCAGTATTTT,CSVETGSDTQYF
-,TRBJ2-5,TRBV5-1,few,TGCGCCAGCAGCTTCGGAGAGACCCAGTACTTC,CASSFGETQYF
-,TRBJ1-6,TRBV7-2,-,TGTGCCAGCAGCTTAGGCAGTGGGTATAATTCACCCCTCCACTTT,CASSLGSGYNSPLHF
-,TRBJ1-1,TRBV12-5,-,TGTGCTAGTGGCACGATCCCAGGACTCGGAGCTTTCTTT,CASGTIPGLGAFF
-,TRBJ2-3,TRBV9,-,TGTGCCAGCAGCGTGCGCGGGGGCCTGCTTACAGATACGCAGTATTTT,CASSVRGGLLTDTQYF
-,TRBJ2-1,TRBV10-3,-,TGTGCCATCGCCTATAGCGTAATCACCTACAATGAGCAGTTCTTC,CAIAYSVITYNEQFF
TRBD2,TRBJ2-6,TRBV9,-,TGTGCCAGCAGCGTTGTAGCGGGAACTGGGGCCAACGTCCTGACTTTC,CASSVVAGTGANVLTF